The clone carrying this T cell receptor beta chain was found a few times. Its target is not known. CDR1 LNHDA and CDR2 SQIVND come from the germline V gene (reference sequence). The CDR3 sequence is 14 residues long. Trimming took 2 bases from V and 9 from J; bases not matched to a gene: 3. These data are taken from a study of neoadjuvant anti-PD-1 for oral cavity cancer. As for the study in general: Before surgery, most patients got three to four biweekly 3 mg/kg nivolumab doses. Patients without progression received a fourth nivolumab dose around day 43, then surgical resection on days 50-56.

Here immunoSEQ multiplex PCR was the method, and the copy in TCRdb shows in-frame clones only, minus some. The data hold around 24,000 clones, with approximately 27% observed a single time. Study-level findings and limits: Pretreatment Treg/Th17 ratio correlated inversely with post-treatment tumor clonality.

Time point defined: after neoadjuvant nivolumab, at surgical resection. These newly diagnosed stage II-IVA oral cavity squamous cell carcinoma patients had no prior systemic or radiation treatment. The input for sequencing was tumor tissue, taken after nivolumab (anti-PD-1) treatment. The genes are TRBV19 and TRBJ2-1; 11 nucleotides line up with TRBD2. The TCR comes from a person aged 35 to 85 with oral cavity squamous cell carcinoma. CDR3 bases: TGTGCCAGTAGTATAACTAGCGGGAGTCTTGAGCAGTTCTTC. Amino acids: CASSITSGSLEQFF.